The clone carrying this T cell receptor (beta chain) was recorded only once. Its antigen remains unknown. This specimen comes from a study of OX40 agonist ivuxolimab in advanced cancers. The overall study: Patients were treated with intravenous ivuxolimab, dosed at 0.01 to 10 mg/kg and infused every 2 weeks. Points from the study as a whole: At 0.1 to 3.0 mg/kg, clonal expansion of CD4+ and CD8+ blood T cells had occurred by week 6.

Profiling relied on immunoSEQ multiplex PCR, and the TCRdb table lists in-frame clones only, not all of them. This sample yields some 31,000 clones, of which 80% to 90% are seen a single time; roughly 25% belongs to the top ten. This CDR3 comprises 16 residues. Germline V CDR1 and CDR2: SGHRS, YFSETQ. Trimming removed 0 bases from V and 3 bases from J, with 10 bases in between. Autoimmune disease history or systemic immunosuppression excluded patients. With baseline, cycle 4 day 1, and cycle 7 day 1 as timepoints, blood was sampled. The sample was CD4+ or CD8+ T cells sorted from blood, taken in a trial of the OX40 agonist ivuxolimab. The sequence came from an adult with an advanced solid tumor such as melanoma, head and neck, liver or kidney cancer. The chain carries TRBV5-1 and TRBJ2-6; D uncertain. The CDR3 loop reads CASSLAGVIGANVLTF. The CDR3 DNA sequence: TGCGCCAGCAGCTTGGCCGGAGTTATTGGGGCCAACGTCCTGACTTTC.